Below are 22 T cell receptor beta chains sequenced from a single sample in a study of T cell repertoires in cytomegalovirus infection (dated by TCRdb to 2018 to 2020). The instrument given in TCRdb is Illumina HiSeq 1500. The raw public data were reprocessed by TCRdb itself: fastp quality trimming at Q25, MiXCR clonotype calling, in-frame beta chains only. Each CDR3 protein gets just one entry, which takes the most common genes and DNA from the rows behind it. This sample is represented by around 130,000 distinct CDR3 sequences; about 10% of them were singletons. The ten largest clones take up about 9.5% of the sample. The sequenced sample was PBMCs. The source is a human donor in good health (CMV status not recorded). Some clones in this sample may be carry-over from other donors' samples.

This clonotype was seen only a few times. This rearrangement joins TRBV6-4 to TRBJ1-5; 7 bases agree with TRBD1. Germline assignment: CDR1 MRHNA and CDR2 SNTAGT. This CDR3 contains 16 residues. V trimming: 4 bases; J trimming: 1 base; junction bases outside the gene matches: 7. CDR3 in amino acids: CASSAHGTDSNQPQHF. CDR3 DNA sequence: TGTGCCAGCAGTGCTCATGGGACAGACAGCAATCAGCCCCAGCATTTT.

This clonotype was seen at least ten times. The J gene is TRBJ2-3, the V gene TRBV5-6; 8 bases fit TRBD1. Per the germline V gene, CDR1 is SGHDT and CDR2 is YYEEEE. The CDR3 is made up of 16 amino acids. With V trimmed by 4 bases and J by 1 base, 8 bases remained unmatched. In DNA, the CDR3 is TGTGCCAGCAGCCCTGACAGGGGACCCCGCACAGATACGCAGTATTTT. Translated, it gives CASSPDRGPRTDTQYF.

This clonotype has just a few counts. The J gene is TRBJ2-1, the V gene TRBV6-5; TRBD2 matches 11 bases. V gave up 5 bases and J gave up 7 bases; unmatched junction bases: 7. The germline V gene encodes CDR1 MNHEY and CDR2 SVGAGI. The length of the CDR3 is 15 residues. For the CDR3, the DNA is TGTGCCAGCAGTAATAGCGGGGGGGCGGGGAATGAGCAGTTCTTC. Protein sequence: CASSNSGGAGNEQFF.

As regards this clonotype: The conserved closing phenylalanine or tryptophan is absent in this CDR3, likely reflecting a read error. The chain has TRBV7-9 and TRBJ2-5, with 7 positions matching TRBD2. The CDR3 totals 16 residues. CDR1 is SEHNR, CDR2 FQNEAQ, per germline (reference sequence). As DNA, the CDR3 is TGTGACAGCAGCTCCCTACGTCGGGGGGATCTTAAGACCCAGTACTCC. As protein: CDSSSLRRGDLKTQYS.

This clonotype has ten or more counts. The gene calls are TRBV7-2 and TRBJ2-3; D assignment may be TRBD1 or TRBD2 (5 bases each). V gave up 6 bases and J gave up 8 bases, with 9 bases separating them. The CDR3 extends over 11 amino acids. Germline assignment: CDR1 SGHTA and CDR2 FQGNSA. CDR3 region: CASRGRTTQYF. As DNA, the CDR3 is TGTGCCAGCAGGGGACGGACTACGCAGTATTTT.

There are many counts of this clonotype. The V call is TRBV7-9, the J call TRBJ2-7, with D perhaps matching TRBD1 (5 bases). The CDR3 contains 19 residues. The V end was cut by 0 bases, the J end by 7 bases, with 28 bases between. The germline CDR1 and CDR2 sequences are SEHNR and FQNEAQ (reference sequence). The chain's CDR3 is CASSLAQGRGPSGFEEQYF. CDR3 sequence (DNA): TGTGCCAGCAGCTTAGCGCAGGGTAGGGGCCCGTCCGGTTTCGAGGAGCAGTACTTC.

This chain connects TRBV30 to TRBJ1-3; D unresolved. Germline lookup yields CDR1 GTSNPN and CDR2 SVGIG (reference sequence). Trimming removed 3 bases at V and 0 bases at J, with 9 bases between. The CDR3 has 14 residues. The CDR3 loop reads CAWSRSSSGNTIYF. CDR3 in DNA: TGTGCCTGGAGCCGGAGTAGCTCTGGAAACACCATATATTTT.

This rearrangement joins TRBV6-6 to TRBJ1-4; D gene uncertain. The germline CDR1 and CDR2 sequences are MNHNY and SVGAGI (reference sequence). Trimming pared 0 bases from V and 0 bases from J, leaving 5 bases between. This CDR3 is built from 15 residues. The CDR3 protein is CASSYSSATNEKLFF. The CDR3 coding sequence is TGTGCCAGCAGTTACTCGAGTGCAACTAATGAAAAACTGTTTTTT.

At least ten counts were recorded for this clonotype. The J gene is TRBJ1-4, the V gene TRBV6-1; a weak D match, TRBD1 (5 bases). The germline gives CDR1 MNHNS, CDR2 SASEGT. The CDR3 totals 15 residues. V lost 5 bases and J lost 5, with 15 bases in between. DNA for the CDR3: TGTGCCAGCAGTTTAAATCCAGGGTGGAATGAAAAACTGTTTTTT. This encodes CASSLNPGWNEKLFF.

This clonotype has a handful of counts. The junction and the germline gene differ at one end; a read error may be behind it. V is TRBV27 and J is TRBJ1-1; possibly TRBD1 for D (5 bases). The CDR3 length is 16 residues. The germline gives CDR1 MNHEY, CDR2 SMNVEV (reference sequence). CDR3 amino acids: CASRFDSGRWNTEAFF. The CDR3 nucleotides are TGTGCCAGCCGTTTTGACTCGGGGCGGTGGAACACTGAAGCTTTCTTT.

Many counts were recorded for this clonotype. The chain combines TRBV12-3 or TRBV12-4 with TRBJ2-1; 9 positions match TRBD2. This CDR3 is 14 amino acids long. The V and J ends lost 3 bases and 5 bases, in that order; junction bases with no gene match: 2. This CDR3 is CASSFASGDNEQFF. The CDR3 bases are TGTGCCAGCAGTTTTGCTAGCGGGGACAATGAGCAGTTCTTC.

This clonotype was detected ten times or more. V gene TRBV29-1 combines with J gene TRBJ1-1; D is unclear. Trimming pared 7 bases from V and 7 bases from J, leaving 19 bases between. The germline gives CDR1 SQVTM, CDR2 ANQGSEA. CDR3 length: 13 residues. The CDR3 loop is CSARHSVALEAFF. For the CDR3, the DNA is TGCAGCGCCCGACACTCGGTGGCACTTGAAGCTTTCTTT.

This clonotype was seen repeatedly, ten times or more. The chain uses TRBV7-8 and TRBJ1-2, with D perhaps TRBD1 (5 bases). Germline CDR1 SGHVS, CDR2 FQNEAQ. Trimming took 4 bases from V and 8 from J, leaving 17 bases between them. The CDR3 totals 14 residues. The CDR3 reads CASSSYVGGNGYTF. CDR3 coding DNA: TGTGCCAGCAGCTCATACGTCGGGGGAAACGGCTACACCTTC.

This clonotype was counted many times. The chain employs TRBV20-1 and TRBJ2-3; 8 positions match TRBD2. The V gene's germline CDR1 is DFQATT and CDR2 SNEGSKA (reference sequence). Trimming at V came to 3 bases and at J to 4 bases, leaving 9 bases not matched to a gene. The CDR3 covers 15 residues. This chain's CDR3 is CSASPIGRGADTQYF. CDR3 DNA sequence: TGCAGTGCTAGCCCCATCGGGAGGGGCGCAGATACGCAGTATTTT.

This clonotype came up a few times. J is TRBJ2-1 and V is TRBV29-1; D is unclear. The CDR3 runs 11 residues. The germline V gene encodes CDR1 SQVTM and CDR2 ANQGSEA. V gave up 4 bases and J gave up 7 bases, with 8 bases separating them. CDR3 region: CSVVGWNEQFF. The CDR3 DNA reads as TGCAGCGTTGTGGGGTGGAATGAGCAGTTCTTC.

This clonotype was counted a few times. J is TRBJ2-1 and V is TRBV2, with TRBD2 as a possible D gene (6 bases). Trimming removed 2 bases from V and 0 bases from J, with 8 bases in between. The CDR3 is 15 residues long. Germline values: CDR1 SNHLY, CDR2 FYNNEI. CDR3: CASSERGSSYNEQFF. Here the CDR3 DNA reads TGTGCCAGCAGTGAACGGGGGAGCTCCTACAATGAGCAGTTCTTC.

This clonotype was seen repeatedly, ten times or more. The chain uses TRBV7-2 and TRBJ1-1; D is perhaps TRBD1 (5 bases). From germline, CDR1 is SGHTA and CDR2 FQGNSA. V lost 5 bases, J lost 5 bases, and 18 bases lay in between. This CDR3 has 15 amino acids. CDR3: CASSETQDIMTEAFF. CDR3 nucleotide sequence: TGTGCCAGCAGCGAAACACAGGATATAATGACTGAAGCTTTCTTT.

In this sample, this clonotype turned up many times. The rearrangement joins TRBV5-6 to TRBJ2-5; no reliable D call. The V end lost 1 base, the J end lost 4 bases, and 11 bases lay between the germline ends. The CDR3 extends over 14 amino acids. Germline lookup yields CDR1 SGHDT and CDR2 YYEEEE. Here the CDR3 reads CASSLPGLLETQYF. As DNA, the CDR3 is TGTGCCAGCAGCTTGCCCGGTCTGTTAGAGACCCAGTACTTC.

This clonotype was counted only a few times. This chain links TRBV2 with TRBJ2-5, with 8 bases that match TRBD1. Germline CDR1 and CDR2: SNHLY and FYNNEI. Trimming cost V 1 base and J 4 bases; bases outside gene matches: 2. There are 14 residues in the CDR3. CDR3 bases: TGTGCCAGCAGTGAAGGACAGGGGAGAGAGACCCAGTACTTC. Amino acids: CASSEGQGRETQYF. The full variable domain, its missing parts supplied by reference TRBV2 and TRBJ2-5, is EPEVTQTPSHQVTQMGQEVILRCVPISNHLYFYWYRQILGQKVEFLVSFYNNEISEKSEIFDDQFSVERPDGSNFTLKIRSTKLEDSAMYFCASSEGQGRETQYFGPGTRLLVL.

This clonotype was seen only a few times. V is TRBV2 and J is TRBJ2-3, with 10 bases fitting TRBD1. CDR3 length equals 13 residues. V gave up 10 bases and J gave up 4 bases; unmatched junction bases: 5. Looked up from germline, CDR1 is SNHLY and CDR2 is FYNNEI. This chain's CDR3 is CAIRDRGPDTQYF. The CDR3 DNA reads TGTGCCATCCGGGACAGGGGTCCAGATACGCAGTATTTT.

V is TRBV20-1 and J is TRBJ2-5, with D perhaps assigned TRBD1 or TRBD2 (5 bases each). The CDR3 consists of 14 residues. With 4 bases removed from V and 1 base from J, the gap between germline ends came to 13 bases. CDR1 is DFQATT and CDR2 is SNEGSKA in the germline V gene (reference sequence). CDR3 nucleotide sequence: TGCAGTGCTACACCTGAGGGGATCCAAGAGACCCAGTACTTC. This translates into CSATPEGIQETQYF.

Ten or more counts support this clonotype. CDR3 bases: TGTGCCAGCAGCTTAGCGGGACTGACTCTAGGGAATGAGCAGTTCTTC. This encodes CASSLAGLTLGNEQFF. This chain links TRBV7-8 with TRBJ2-1, with D possibly matching TRBD2 (6 bases). V shed 0 bases and J shed 7 bases, with 16 bases lying between them. Germline V lookup: CDR1 SGHVS, CDR2 FQNEAQ. This CDR3 contains 16 residues.